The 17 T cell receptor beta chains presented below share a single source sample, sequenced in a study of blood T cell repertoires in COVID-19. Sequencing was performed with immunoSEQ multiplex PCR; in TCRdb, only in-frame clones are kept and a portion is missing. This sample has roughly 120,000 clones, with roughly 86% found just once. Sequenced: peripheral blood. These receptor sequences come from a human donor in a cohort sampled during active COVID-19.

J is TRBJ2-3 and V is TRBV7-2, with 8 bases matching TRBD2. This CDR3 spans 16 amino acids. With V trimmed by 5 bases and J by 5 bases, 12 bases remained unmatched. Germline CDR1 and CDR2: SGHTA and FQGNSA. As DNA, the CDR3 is TGTGCCAGCAGCCCAGGCACGGGAGGGCCCGGAGATACGCAGTATTTT. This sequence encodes CASSPGTGGPGDTQYF.

CDR3 loop: CASSVGRLTSGRTYNEQFF. DNA of the CDR3: TGTGCCAGCAGCGTAGGCCGATTGACTAGCGGGAGAACCTACAATGAGCAGTTCTTC. This chain connects TRBV9 to TRBJ2-1; 12 nucleotides line up with TRBD2. Germline V CDR1 and CDR2: SGDLS, YYNGEE. The CDR3 length is 19 residues. V lost 0 bases to trimming and J lost 2 bases; unmatched junction nucleotides: 9.

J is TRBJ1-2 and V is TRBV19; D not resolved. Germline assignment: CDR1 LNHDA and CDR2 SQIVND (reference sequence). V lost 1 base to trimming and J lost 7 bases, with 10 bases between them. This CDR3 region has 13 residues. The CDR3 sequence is CASSIVTGFGYTF. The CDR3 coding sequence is TGTGCCAGTAGTATAGTAACGGGATTTGGCTACACCTTC.

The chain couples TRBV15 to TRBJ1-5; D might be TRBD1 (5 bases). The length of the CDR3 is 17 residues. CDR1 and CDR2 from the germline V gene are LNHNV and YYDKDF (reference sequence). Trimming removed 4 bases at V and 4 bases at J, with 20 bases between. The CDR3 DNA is TGTGCCACCAGCAAGGGCAGGGTTTCCCAAGGGAATCAGCCCCAGCATTTT. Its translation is CATSKGRVSQGNQPQHF.

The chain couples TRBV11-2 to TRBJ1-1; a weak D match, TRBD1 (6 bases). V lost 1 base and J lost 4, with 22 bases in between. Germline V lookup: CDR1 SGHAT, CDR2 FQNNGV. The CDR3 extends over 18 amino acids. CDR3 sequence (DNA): TGTGCCAGCAGCTTAGGTCAGGCACGGGGGGCTGGTGGCACTGAAGCTTTCTTT. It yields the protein CASSLGQARGAGGTEAFF.

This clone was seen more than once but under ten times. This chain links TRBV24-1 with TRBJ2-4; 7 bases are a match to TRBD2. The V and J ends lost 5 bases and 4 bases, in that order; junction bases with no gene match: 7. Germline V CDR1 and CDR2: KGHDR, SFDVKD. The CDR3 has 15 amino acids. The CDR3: CATSGRERGKNIQYF. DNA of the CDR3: TGTGCCACCAGTGGGCGGGAGAGAGGGAAAAACATTCAGTACTTC.

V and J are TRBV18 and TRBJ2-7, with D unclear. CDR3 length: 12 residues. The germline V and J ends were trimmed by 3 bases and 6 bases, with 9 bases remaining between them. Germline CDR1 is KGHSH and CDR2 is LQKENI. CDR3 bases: TGTGCCAGCTCACCCACTTCGAGCGAGCAGTACTTC. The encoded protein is CASSPTSSEQYF. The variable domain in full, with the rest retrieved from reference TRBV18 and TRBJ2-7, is NAGVMQNPRHLVRRRGQEARLRCSPMKGHSHVYWYRQLPEEGLKFMVYLQKENIIDESGMPKERFSAEFPKEGPSILRIQQVVRGDSAAYFCASSPTSSEQYFGPGTRLTVT.

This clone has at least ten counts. The CDR3 DNA sequence: TGTGCCTGGAGTACAGCCCTACGCGAGCAGTACTTC. It codes for CAWSTALREQYF. The chain is built from TRBV30 and TRBJ2-7; D gene unclear. This CDR3 region has 12 residues. Germline V CDR1 and CDR2: GTSNPN, SVGIG (reference sequence). With 2 bases removed from V and 6 bases from J, the gap between germline ends came to 11 bases. Looking up the rest from reference TRBV30 and TRBJ2-7 gives the full variable domain: SQTIHQWPATLVQPVGSPLSLECTVEGTSNPNLYWYRQAAGRGLQLLFYSVGIGQISSEVPQNLSASRPQDRQFILSSKKLLLSDSGFYLCAWSTALREQYFGPGTRLTVT.

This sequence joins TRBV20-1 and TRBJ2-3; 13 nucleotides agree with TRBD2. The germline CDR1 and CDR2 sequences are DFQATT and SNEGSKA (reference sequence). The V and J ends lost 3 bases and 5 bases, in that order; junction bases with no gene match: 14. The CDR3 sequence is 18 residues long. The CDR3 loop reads CSASSPLGLAGVGDTQYF. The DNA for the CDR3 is TGCAGTGCTAGTAGTCCTCTAGGACTAGCGGGAGTGGGAGATACGCAGTATTTT.

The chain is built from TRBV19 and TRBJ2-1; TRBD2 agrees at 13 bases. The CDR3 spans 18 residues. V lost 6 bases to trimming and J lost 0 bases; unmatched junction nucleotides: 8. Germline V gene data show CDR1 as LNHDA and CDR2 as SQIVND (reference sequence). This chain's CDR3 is CASSRGLAGLSSYNEQFF. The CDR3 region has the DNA TGTGCCAGTAGCCGGGGACTAGCGGGACTGAGCTCCTACAATGAGCAGTTCTTC.

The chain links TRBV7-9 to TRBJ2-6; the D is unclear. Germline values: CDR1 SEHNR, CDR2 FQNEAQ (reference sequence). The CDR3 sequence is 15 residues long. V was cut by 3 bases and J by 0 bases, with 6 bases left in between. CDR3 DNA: TGTGCCAGCAGCTTGAGCCACTCTGGGGCCAACGTCCTGACTTTC. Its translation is CASSLSHSGANVLTF.

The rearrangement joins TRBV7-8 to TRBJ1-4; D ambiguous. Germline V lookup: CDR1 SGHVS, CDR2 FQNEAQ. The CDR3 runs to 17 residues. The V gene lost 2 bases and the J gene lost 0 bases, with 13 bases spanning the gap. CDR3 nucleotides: TGTGCCAGCAGCTTACCCCCCGGGAGGACAACTAATGAAAAACTGTTTTTT. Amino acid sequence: CASSLPPGRTTNEKLFF. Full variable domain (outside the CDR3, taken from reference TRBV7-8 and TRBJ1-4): GAGVSQSPRYKVAKRGQDVALRCDPISGHVSLFWYQQALGQGPEFLTYFQNEAQLDKSGLPSDRFFAERPEGSVSTLKIQRTQQEDSAVYLCASSLPPGRTTNEKLFFGSGTQLSVL.

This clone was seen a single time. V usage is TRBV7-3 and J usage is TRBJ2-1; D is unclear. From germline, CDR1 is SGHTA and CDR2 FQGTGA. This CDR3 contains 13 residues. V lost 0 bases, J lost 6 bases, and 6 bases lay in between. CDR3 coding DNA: TGTGCCAGCAGCTTAACCTACAGCAATGAGCAGTTCTTC. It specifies CASSLTYSNEQFF. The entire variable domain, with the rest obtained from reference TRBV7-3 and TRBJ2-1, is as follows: GAGVSQTPSNKVTEKGKYVELRCDPISGHTALYWYRQSLGQGPEFLIYFQGTGAADDSGLPNDRFFAVRPEGSVSTLKIQRTERGDSAVYLCASSLTYSNEQFFGPGTRLTVL.

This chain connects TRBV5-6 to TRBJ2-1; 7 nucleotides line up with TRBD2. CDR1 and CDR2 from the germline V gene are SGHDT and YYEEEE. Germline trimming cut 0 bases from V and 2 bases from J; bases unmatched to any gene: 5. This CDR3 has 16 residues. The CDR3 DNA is TGTGCCAGCAGCTTGGTTGGGGGAGGGGCCTACAATGAGCAGTTCTTC. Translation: CASSLVGGGAYNEQFF.

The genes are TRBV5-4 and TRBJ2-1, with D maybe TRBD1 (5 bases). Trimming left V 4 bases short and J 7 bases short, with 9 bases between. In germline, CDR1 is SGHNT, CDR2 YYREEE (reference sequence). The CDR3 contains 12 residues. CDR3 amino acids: CASSDSRNEQFF. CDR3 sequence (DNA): TGTGCCAGCAGCGACAGCCGTAATGAGCAGTTCTTC.

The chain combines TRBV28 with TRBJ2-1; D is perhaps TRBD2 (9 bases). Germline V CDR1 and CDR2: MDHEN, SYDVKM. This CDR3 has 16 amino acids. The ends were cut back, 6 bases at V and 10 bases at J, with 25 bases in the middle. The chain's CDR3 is CASRTDRARGRGEQFF. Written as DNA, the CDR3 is TGTGCCAGCAGGACGGACAGGGCTCGCGGGAGGGGCGAGCAGTTCTTC.

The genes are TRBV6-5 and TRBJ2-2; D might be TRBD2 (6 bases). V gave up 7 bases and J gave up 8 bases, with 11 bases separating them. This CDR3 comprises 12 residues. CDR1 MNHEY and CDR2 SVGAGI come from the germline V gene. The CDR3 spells CASKKAGGELFF. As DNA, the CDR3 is TGTGCCAGCAAAAAGGCGGGAGGGGAGCTGTTTTTT.